These T cell receptor beta chains were read from a single sample in a study of regulatory T cells in long-lasting Graves disease. TCRdb redid the calling of the multiplex PCR reads with MiXCR, one entry per CDR3 protein. The profile shows approximately 400,000 distinct CDR3 sequences, 10% to 15% of them singletons. The same specimen was also included in a second study, on T cells in Graves' hyperthyroidism and ophthalmopathy.

Here the sequenced sample was peripheral blood mononuclear cells (PBMCs), taken at new diagnosis, from a patient treated with antithyroid drugs. The receptors were sampled from a woman aged 18-30 years with Graves disease. Both conserved end residues are part of each CDR3.

J: TRBJ1-2; V: TRBV29-1; CDR3: CSVEDVIYGYTF
J: TRBJ1-2; V: TRBV28; CDR3: CASSSQFVYTF
J: TRBJ2-7; V: TRBV6-2/TRBV6-3; CDR3: CASSPSQGEQYF
J: TRBJ2-4; V: TRBV29-1; CDR3: CSAIKPGRSNIQYF
J: TRBJ2-6; V: TRBV5-8; CDR3: CASSSLRGRSGANVLTF
J: TRBJ2-1; V: TRBV7-2; CDR3: CASSLLGGRSYNEQFF
J: TRBJ2-1; V: TRBV6-2/TRBV6-3; CDR3: CASSYVPGLAGSNEQFF
J: TRBJ2-4; V: TRBV10-3; CDR3: CAISPTYTGRAHIRNIQYF
J: TRBJ1-5; V: TRBV6-1; CDR3: CASSEARGNQPQHF
J: TRBJ1-2; V: TRBV19; CDR3: CASSIALVSGSYGYTF
J: TRBJ2-3; V: TRBV20-1; CDR3: CSADSGRSTDTQYF
J: TRBJ2-7; V: TRBV20-1; CDR3: CSAMRAGDSYEQYF
J: TRBJ1-6; V: TRBV7-8; CDR3: CASSEGDREGSPLHF
J: TRBJ2-5; V: TRBV6-2/TRBV6-3; CDR3: CASSSPAGRTPWTQYF
J: TRBJ1-2; V: TRBV6-2/TRBV6-3; CDR3: CASSYPQAVEGYTF
J: TRBJ2-1; V: TRBV24-1; CDR3: CATSRDASGDNEQFF
J: TRBJ2-1; V: TRBV20-1; CDR3: CSAPGLVMVDEQFF
J: TRBJ2-7; V: TRBV27; CDR3: CASSLGTTYEQYF
J: TRBJ2-7; V: TRBV9; CDR3: CASSEGPGTGDYEQYF
J: TRBJ2-7; V: TRBV5-1; CDR3: CASSLGGLQTLYEQYF
J: TRBJ1-4; V: TRBV2; CDR3: CASRRWDRQNEKLFF
J: TRBJ1-2; V: TRBV7-2; CDR3: CASSLGPSWGKNYGYTF
J: TRBJ1-4; V: TRBV20-1; CDR3: CSARDLGSNEKLFF
J: TRBJ1-2; V: TRBV6-5; CDR3: CASSYGIRGLYGYTF
J: TRBJ2-7; V: TRBV25-1; CDR3: CASSVYGDRGHEQYF
J: TRBJ2-6; V: TRBV5-1; CDR3: CASSLVLALSSGANVLTF
J: TRBJ2-7; V: TRBV5-1; CDR3: CASRTAPRTYEQYF
J: TRBJ2-4; V: TRBV4-1; CDR3: CASSPGTGFGYSAKSIQYF
J: TRBJ1-5; V: TRBV7-6; CDR3: CASSLDGSSNQPQHF
J: TRBJ2-7; V: TRBV15; CDR3: CATSRIQGSYEQYF
J: TRBJ1-2; V: TRBV5-1; CDR3: CASSLGAGGYTF
J: TRBJ1-2; V: TRBV19; CDR3: CASSITATSYGYTF
J: TRBJ2-7; V: TRBV27; CDR3: CASSPGGPAAGGEQYF
J: TRBJ2-1; V: TRBV20-1; CDR3: CSATRRVYNEQFF
J: TRBJ1-2; V: TRBV9; CDR3: CASSGHFDMKANYGYTF
J: TRBJ1-1; V: TRBV5-1; CDR3: CASIEGTEAFF
J: TRBJ1-1; V: TRBV7-9; CDR3: CASSFQTENTEAFF
J: TRBJ1-1; V: TRBV15; CDR3: CATSRDPTVLNTEAFF
J: TRBJ2-7; V: TRBV7-2; CDR3: CASSWRGSGSIEQYF
J: TRBJ2-1; V: TRBV7-3; CDR3: CASSFSGESEQFF
J: TRBJ1-1; V: TRBV6-1; CDR3: CASSSTGGAGTEAFF
J: TRBJ1-1; V: TRBV7-9; CDR3: CASSFLGDTEAFF